What follows is one TCR beta chain and its context. Data came from immunoSEQ multiplex PCR; TCRdb stores just in-frame clones and leaves some out. The sample consists of more than 65,000 clones, more than 70% of them appearing once. The source of the sample is a study of OX40 agonist ivuxolimab in advanced cancers. Per germline, CDR1 PRHDT and CDR2 FYEKMQ (reference sequence). The CDR3 runs 16 residues. The V end was cut by 6 bases, the J end by 5 bases, with 17 bases between. The sample consisted of CD4+ or CD8+ T cells sorted from blood, taken in a trial of the OX40 agonist ivuxolimab. The origin of this receptor is an adult with an advanced solid tumor such as melanoma, head and neck, liver or kidney cancer. V is TRBV13 and J is TRBJ1-6, with D possibly being TRBD1 (6 bases). The CDR3 sequence is CASSHGGGGDNSPLHF. CDR3 bases: TGTGCCAGCAGTCATGGGGGGGGCGGTGATAATTCACCCCTCCACTTT.